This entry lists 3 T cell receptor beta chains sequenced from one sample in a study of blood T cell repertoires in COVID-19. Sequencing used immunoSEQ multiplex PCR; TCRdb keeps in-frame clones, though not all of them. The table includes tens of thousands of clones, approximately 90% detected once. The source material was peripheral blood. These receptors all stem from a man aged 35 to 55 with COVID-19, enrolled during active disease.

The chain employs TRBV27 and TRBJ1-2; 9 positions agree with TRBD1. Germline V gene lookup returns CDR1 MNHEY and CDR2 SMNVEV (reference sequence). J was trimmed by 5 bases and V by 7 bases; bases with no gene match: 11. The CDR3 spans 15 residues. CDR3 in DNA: TGTGCCAGCATCCACAAGGACAGGGGCTATTATGGCTACACCTTC. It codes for CASIHKDRGYYGYTF.

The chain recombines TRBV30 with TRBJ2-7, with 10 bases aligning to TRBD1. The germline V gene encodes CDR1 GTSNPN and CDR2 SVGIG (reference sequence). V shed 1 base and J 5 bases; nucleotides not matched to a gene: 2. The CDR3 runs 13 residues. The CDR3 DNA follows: TGTGCCTGGAGTGGGGGACAGGGGAACGAGCAGTACTTC. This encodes CAWSGGQGNEQYF.

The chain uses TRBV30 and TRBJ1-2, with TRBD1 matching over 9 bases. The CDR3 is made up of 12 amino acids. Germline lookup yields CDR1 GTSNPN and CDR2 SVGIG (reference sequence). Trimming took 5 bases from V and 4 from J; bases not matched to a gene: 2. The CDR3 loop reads CAWGQGSYGYTF. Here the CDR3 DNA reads TGTGCCTGGGGACAGGGGTCCTATGGCTACACCTTC.